Listed here is a single T cell receptor beta chain. In the original processing: Researchers report that nucleated cell counts were estimated from reference gene primer amplification. Method: immunoSEQ multiplex PCR; TCRdb's copy keeps in-frame clones and lacks some. Clone size and the V and J calls come from that table; the DNA yielded D and trimming. Among about 190,000 clones listed, more than 60% were seen once. This record belongs to a study of blood T cell repertoires in COVID-19. Overall study context: Specimens from acute and convalescent COVID-19 originated in the United States, Italy and Spain. In each case, the material was cDNA or gDNA derived from T cells, B-cell-depleted T cells, or PBMCs.

The CDR3 loop spans 16 amino acids. Germline V CDR1 and CDR2: MGHRA, YSYEKL. Trimming cost V 0 bases and J 0 bases, with 11 bases left between them. The chain carries TRBV4-1 and TRBJ1-1; no firm D call. The sequenced sample was peripheral blood. This receptor was obtained from a middle-aged man who had recovered from COVID-19. CDR3 nucleotide sequence: TGCGCCAGCAGCCAAGATATGTGGCAGATGAACACTGAAGCTTTCTTT. As protein: CASSQDMWQMNTEAFF.